This T cell receptor (beta chain) emerged from a study of pediatric ulcerative colitis. Up to 500,000 reads were sequenced per sample. Only in-frame clones appear in the TCRdb table, and some are missing; sequencing was by immunoSEQ multiplex PCR. The sample carries tens of thousands of clones, 80% to 90% recorded once. Points on this clone: Its antigen is currently unknown.

Points from the study as a whole: Clonal expansions reduced rectal repertoire diversity in acute severe colitis. All ulcerative colitis patients, but no controls, carried a couple of rectal clonotypes.

V lost 5 bases, J lost 2 bases, and 3 bases stayed unmatched. Per germline, CDR1 MNHEY and CDR2 SMNVEV (reference sequence). The CDR3 length is 14 residues. Colonoscopy and blood draw happened at the same time. This chain connects TRBV27 to TRBJ2-1; the match to TRBD2 covers 7 bases. The origin of this receptor is a boy between 10 and 17 years old who was a control in a study of pediatric ulcerative colitis. The specimen was blood. The CDR3 bases are TGTGCCAGCAGTGCGGGAGTCACCTACAATGAGCAGTTCTTC. It translates to CASSAGVTYNEQFF.